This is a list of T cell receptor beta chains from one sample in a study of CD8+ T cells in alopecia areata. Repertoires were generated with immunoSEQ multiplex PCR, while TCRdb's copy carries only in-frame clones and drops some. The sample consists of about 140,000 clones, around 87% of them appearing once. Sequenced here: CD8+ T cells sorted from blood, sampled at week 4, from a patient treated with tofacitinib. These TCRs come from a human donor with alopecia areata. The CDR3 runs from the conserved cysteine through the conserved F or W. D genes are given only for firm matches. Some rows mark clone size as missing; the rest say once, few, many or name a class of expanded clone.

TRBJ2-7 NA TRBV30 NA CAWSVGGPYEQYF TGTGCCTGGAGTGTTGGGGGTCCGTACGAGCAGTACTTC
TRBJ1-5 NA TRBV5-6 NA CASSPGLLNQPQHF TGTGCCAGCAGCCCGGGACTGCTCAATCAGCCCCAGCATTTT
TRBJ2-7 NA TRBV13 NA CASSLEAEQYF TGTGCCAGCAGCTTGGAGGCCGAGCAGTACTTC
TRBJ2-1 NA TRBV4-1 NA CASSQDEGASEQFF TGCGCCAGCAGCCAAGATGAGGGAGCAAGTGAGCAGTTCTTC
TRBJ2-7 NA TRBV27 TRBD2 CASARGGAREQYF TGTGCCAGCGCCCGGGGAGGGGCTAGGGAGCAGTACTTC
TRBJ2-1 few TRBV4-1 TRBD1 CASSHWTGEDEQFF TGCGCCAGCAGCCATTGGACAGGGGAAGATGAGCAGTTCTTC
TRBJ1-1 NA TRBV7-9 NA CASSFNRNTEAFF TGTGCCAGCAGCTTTAACCGGAACACTGAAGCTTTCTTT
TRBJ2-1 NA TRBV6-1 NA CASSATPQSSYNEQFF TGTGCCAGCAGTGCGACCCCTCAGAGCTCCTACAATGAGCAGTTCTTC
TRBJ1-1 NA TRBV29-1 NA CSVVLGGTEAFF TGCAGCGTTGTCCTAGGGGGGACTGAAGCTTTCTTT
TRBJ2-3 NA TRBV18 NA CASSPLGGPTDTQYF TGTGCCAGCTCACCCCTGGGGGGACCCACAGATACGCAGTATTTT
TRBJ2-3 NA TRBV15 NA CATSRDWAASTDTQYF TGTGCCACCAGCAGAGATTGGGCCGCTAGCACAGATACGCAGTATTTT
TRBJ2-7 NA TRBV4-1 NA CASSQDSAYEQYF TGCGCCAGCAGCCAAGACAGTGCCTACGAGCAGTACTTC
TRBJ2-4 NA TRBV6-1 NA CASSEQALLSIAKNIQYF TGTGCCAGCAGTGAACAGGCACTTTTGTCTATAGCCAAAAACATTCAGTACTTC
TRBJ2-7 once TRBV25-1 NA CASSDDRHSYEQYF TGTGCCAGCAGTGACGACAGGCACTCCTACGAGCAGTACTTC
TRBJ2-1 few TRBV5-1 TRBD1 CASSQGQGGSDEQFF TGCGCCAGCAGCCAGGGACAGGGAGGTAGCGATGAGCAGTTCTTC
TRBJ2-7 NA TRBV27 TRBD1 CASSLGGTGIPYEQYF TGTGCCAGCAGTTTAGGCGGGACAGGGATCCCCTACGAGCAGTACTTC
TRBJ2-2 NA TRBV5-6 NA CASSLSVPPDYTGELFF TGTGCCAGCAGCTTATCGGTCCCACCGGATTACACCGGGGAGCTGTTTTTT
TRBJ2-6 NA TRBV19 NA CASLGPIEARGSGANVLTF TGTGCCAGTCTAGGGCCCATAGAGGCAAGGGGCTCTGGGGCCAACGTCCTGACTTTC
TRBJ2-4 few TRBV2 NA CASSDRDLAKNIQYF TGTGCCAGCAGTGACAGGGACCTAGCCAAAAACATTCAGTACTTC
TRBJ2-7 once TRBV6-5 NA CASSYFGGGEQYF TGTGCCAGCAGTTACTTTGGGGGCGGCGAGCAGTACTTC
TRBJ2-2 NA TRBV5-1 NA CASSLWAAGEYTGELFF TGCGCCAGCAGCTTGTGGGCAGCCGGGGAGTACACCGGGGAGCTGTTTTTT
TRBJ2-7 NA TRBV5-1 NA CASSLGEIEQHF TGCGCCAGCAGCTTGGGCGAAATCGAGCAGCACTTC
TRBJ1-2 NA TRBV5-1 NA CASSLTGAEIFYGYTF TGCGCCAGCAGCTTAACCGGGGCAGAAATATTCTATGGCTACACCTTC
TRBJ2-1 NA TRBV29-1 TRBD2 CSVPQGSGRLNEQFF TGCAGCGTCCCCCAGGGTAGCGGGAGGCTCAATGAGCAGTTCTTC
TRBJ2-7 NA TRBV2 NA CASSEALGGPYEQYF TGTGCCAGCAGTGAAGCGCTCGGGGGGCCCTACGAGCAGTACTTC
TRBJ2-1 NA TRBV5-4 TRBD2 CASSPWEGYNEQFF TGTGCCAGCAGCCCTTGGGAGGGCTACAATGAGCAGTTCTTC
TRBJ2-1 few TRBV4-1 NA CASSRGMDEQFF TGCGCCAGCAGCCGCGGGATGGATGAGCAGTTCTTC
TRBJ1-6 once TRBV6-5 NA CASSYGPLNSPLHF TGTGCCAGCAGTTACGGGCCACTTAATTCACCCCTCCACTTT